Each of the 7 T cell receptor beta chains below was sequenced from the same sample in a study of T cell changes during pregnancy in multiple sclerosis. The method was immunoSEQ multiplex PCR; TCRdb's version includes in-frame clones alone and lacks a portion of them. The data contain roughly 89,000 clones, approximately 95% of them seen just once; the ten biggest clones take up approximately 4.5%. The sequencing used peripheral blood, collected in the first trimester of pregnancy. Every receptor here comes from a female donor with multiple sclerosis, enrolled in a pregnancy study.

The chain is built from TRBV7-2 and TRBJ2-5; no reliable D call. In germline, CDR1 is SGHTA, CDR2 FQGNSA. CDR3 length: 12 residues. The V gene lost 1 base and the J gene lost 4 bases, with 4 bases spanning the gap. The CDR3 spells CASSLDGETQYF. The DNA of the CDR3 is TGTGCCAGCAGCTTAGACGGAGAGACCCAGTACTTC.

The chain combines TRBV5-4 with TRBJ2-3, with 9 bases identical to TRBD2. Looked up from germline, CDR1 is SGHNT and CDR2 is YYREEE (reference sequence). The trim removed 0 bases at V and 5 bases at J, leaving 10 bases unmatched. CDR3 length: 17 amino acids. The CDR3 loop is CASSLDPAGGLVDTQYF. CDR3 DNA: TGTGCCAGCAGCTTGGATCCGGCGGGGGGGCTGGTAGATACGCAGTATTTT.

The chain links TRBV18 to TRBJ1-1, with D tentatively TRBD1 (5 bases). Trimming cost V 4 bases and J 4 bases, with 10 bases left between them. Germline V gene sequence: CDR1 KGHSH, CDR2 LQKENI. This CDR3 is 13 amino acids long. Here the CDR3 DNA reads TGTGCCAGCTCACTCCGGGACTCCACTGAAGCTTTCTTT. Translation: CASSLRDSTEAFF.

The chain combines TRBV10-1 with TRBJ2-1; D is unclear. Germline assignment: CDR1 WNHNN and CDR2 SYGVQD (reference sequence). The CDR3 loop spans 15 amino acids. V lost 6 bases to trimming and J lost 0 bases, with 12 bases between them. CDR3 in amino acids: CASRQNTSSYNEQFF. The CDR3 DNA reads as TGCGCCAGCAGACAGAATACGAGCTCCTACAATGAGCAGTTCTTC.

CDR3 amino acids: CAWSVAVHEQYF. The CDR3 DNA reads as TGTGCCTGGAGTGTAGCGGTCCACGAGCAGTACTTC. This chain uses TRBV30 with TRBJ2-7, with a possible D match to TRBD2 (5 bases). CDR1 and CDR2 from the germline V gene are GTSNPN and SVGIG (reference sequence). The V and J ends lost 0 bases and 5 bases respectively, with 8 bases between them. The CDR3 consists of 12 residues.

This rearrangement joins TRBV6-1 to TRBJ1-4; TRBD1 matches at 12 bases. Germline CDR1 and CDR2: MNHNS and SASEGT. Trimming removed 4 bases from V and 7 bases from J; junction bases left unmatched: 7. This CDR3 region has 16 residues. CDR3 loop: CASSGAPGQGAEKLFF. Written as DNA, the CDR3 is TGTGCCAGCAGTGGAGCGCCGGGACAGGGGGCTGAAAAACTGTTTTTT.

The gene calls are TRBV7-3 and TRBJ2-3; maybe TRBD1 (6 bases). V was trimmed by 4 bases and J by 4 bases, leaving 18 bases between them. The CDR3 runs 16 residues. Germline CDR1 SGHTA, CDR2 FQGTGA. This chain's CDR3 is CASSSNGQLGPDTQYF. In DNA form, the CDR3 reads TGTGCCAGCAGCTCAAACGGACAGCTGGGTCCAGATACGCAGTATTTT.